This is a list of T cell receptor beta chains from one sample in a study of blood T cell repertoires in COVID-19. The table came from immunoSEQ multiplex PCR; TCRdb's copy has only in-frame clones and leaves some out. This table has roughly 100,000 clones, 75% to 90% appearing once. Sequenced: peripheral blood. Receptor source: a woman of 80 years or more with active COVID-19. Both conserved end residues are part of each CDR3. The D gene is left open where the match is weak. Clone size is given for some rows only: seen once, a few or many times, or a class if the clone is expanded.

CDR3 DNA: TGTGCCAGTTCTACGGACAGGGCAGCTAACTATGGCTACACCTTC; CDR3 protein: CASSTDRAANYGYTF; D gene: TRBD1; V gene: TRBV27; CDR3 length: 15; clone size: NA; J gene: TRBJ1-2
CDR3 DNA: TGTGCCAGCAGCCAAGGGGGAGAGGGAGAGCAGTTCTTC; CDR3 protein: CASSQGGEGEQFF; D gene: NA; V gene: TRBV3-1/TRBV3-2; CDR3 length: 13; clone size: once; J gene: TRBJ2-1
CDR3 DNA: TGTGCCAGCAGCGTACTAGCGGGAAATTTCTACAATGAGCAGTTCTTC; CDR3 protein: CASSVLAGNFYNEQFF; D gene: TRBD2; V gene: TRBV5-4; CDR3 length: 16; clone size: NA; J gene: TRBJ2-1
CDR3 DNA: TGTGCCAGCTCACCTTCTTCTGAGGAAAAGTACTTC; CDR3 protein: CASSPSSEEKYF; D gene: NA; V gene: TRBV18; CDR3 length: 12; clone size: NA; J gene: TRBJ2-7
CDR3 DNA: TGTGCCACCAGTGACCGCTCCCGGGAGGGCCGAAATGAGCAGTTCTTC; CDR3 protein: CATSDRSREGRNEQFF; D gene: TRBD2; V gene: TRBV24-1; CDR3 length: 16; clone size: NA; J gene: TRBJ2-1
CDR3 DNA: TGTGCCAGCAGAGCCGGGAATGAGCAGTTCTTC; CDR3 protein: CASRAGNEQFF; D gene: NA; V gene: TRBV7-9; CDR3 length: 11; clone size: NA; J gene: TRBJ2-1
CDR3 DNA: TGTGCCAGCAGCCTCTCGCCCGGGTTAGGCTACACCTTC; CDR3 protein: CASSLSPGLGYTF; D gene: NA; V gene: TRBV28; CDR3 length: 13; clone size: NA; J gene: TRBJ1-2
CDR3 DNA: TGTGCCAGCAGTCCTGACGGCGGGCCCCAGTACTTC; CDR3 protein: CASSPDGGPQYF; D gene: NA; V gene: TRBV7-2; CDR3 length: 12; clone size: NA; J gene: TRBJ2-5
CDR3 DNA: TGTGCCAGCTCAGGACAGCAAGAGACCCAGTACTTC; CDR3 protein: CASSGQQETQYF; D gene: NA; V gene: TRBV18; CDR3 length: 12; clone size: NA; J gene: TRBJ2-5
CDR3 DNA: TGTGCCAGCTCACCACCGGGCTTCGAAGAGACCCAGTACTTC; CDR3 protein: CASSPPGFEETQYF; D gene: NA; V gene: TRBV18; CDR3 length: 14; clone size: few; J gene: TRBJ2-5